Below, 29 T cell receptor beta chains from the same sample are listed, as sequenced in a study of patients and donors after allogeneic stem cell transplantation. TCRdb recomputed calls from the RT-PCR reads with MiXCR, one row per CDR3 protein. The sample includes roughly 200,000 distinct CDR3 sequences, around 40% of them seen just once. Specimen: blood, either unsorted or a sorted T cell fraction (not recorded which). All receptors come from a human donor who was either an allogeneic HSCT recipient or a stem cell or donor lymphocyte infusion donor (not recorded which). It is not recorded whose cells these are; they may come from a transplant donor.

This clonotype was picked up a small number of times. This chain links TRBV7-9 with TRBJ1-4, with 7 nucleotides matching TRBD1. The germline V gene has CDR1 SEHNR and CDR2 FQNEAQ (reference sequence). Trimming at V came to 6 bases and at J to 5 bases, leaving 9 bases not matched to a gene. The CDR3 consists of 15 residues. CDR3 in amino acids: CASRPTGNRNEKLFF. The CDR3 DNA is TGTGCCAGCAGGCCGACAGGGAACCGAAATGAAAAACTGTTTTTT.

The sample holds a few counts of this clonotype. CDR3 nucleotide sequence: TGCAGTGCTAGAGATCCGATAGGGCCCTATGGCTACACCTTC. Protein: CSARDPIGPYGYTF. V and J are TRBV20-1 and TRBJ1-2; D unresolved. Germline CDR1 DFQATT, CDR2 SNEGSKA (reference sequence). Deletions cut 0 bases from V and 4 bases from J, with 12 bases between. This CDR3 comprises 14 residues.

The chain employs TRBV20-1 and TRBJ2-3, with D possibly being TRBD2 (5 bases). V lost 3 bases, J lost 3 bases, and 22 bases lay in between. This CDR3 contains 17 residues. Germline values: CDR1 DFQATT, CDR2 SNEGSKA (reference sequence). In DNA, the CDR3 is TGCAGTGCTAGGGACCTCACTTCTAGCCGTTTGACAGATACGCAGTATTTT. Protein product: CSARDLTSSRLTDTQYF.

The chain uses TRBV20-1 and TRBJ2-1, with 12 bases matching TRBD2. CDR1 DFQATT and CDR2 SNEGSKA come from the germline V gene (reference sequence). Unmatched junction bases numbered 8, after V lost 2 bases and J lost 6 bases. The CDR3 length is 16 residues. The CDR3 sequence: CSARKLTSGGVNEQFF. The DNA for the CDR3 is TGCAGTGCTAGAAAGCTGACTAGCGGGGGCGTCAATGAGCAGTTCTTC.

The DNA for the CDR3 is TGTGCCAGTAGTATAACAGCCGATCAGCCCCAGCATTTT. This gives the protein CASSITADQPQHF. This chain joins TRBV19 and TRBJ1-5, with D uncertain. Germline CDR1 and CDR2: LNHDA and SQIVND (reference sequence). Trimming shortened V by 2 bases and J by 5 bases, and 7 bases separated the two germline ends. The CDR3 spans 13 residues. Drawing the rest from reference TRBV19 and TRBJ1-5, the complete variable domain is DGGITQSPKYLFRKEGQNVTLSCEQNLNHDAMYWYRQDPGQGLRLIYYSQIVNDFQKGDIAEGYSVSREKKESFPLTVTSAQKNPTAFYLCASSITADQPQHFGDGTRLSIL.

This clonotype was observed a few times. The rearrangement links TRBV20-1 to TRBJ2-2, with TRBD1 as a possible D gene (6 bases). The germline V and J ends were trimmed by 4 bases and 4 bases, with 10 bases remaining between them. The CDR3 loop spans 13 amino acids. Germline CDR1 reads DFQATT; CDR2 reads SNEGSKA (reference sequence). The CDR3 reads CSATRQVTGELFF. CDR3 nucleotide sequence: TGCAGTGCTACCCGACAGGTCACCGGGGAGCTGTTTTTT.

A few counts support this clonotype. The V gene is TRBV6-1, the J gene TRBJ2-7; D is unclear. Trimming stripped 2 bases from V and 4 bases from J, with 6 bases between. The germline CDR1 and CDR2 sequences are MNHNS and SASEGT. The CDR3 is made up of 12 amino acids. CDR3 DNA sequence: TGTGCCAGCAGTGAATTGTATTACGAGCAGTACTTC. Amino acids: CASSELYYEQYF.

The V call is TRBV10-3, the J call TRBJ1-5; maybe TRBD1 (6 bases). The length of the CDR3 is 16 residues. Germline V CDR1 and CDR2: ENHRY, SYGVKD. Trimming stripped 2 bases from V and 2 bases from J, with 13 bases between. CDR3 sequence: CAISEGGTMGNQPQHF. The CDR3 DNA reads TGTGCCATCAGTGAGGGGGGCACGATGGGCAATCAGCCCCAGCATTTT.

The chain joins TRBV10-3 to TRBJ2-7; D call uncertain. CDR1 is ENHRY, CDR2 SYGVKD, per germline. V shed 3 bases and J shed 3 bases, with 3 bases lying between them. CDR3 size: 11 residues. The CDR3 region is CAISERYEQYF. The CDR3 DNA follows: TGTGCCATCAGTGAACGCTACGAGCAGTACTTC.

This chain uses TRBV9 with TRBJ1-4; no clear D gene. This CDR3 spans 17 amino acids. Trimming stripped 4 bases from V and 4 bases from J, with 20 bases between. In germline, CDR1 is SGDLS, CDR2 YYNGEE. CDR3 coding DNA: TGTGCCAGCAGCCCCGCGTGGTCCGGGAGCAATAATGAAAAACTGTTTTTT. Translated, it gives CASSPAWSGSNNEKLFF.

The chain employs TRBV12-3 or TRBV12-4 and TRBJ2-1, with 7 bases lining up with TRBD1. J lost 8 bases, V lost 5 bases, and 9 bases had no gene match. This CDR3 is 14 amino acids long. CDR3 DNA sequence: TGTGCCAGCAGTCTTTTTTTTACAGGGGATGAGCAGTTCTTC. Its protein product is CASSLFFTGDEQFF.

The rearrangement links TRBV12-3 or TRBV12-4 to TRBJ1-1, with 8 positions matching TRBD1. CDR3 size: 15 residues. The ends lost 6 bases at V and 0 bases at J; junction bases unmatched: 6. This CDR3 reads CASSRTGRMNTEAFF. Written as DNA, the CDR3 is TGTGCCAGCAGCCGGACAGGGCGTATGAACACTGAAGCTTTCTTT.

DNA of the CDR3: TGTGCCACCAAAGGGGCAACTAGCACAGATACGCAGTATTTT. Amino acid sequence: CATKGATSTDTQYF. This rearrangement joins TRBV10-3 to TRBJ2-3; tentatively, D is TRBD1 (5 bases). The CDR3 is 14 residues long. Trimming removed 10 bases from V and 0 bases from J, with 14 bases in between. Germline V gene data show CDR1 as ENHRY and CDR2 as SYGVKD.

This chain links TRBV20-1 with TRBJ1-6; 7 bases are shared with TRBD1. The CDR3 has 13 residues. The junction had 8 bases not matched to a gene; V was cut back by 6 bases and J by 9 bases. Germline V gene sequence: CDR1 DFQATT, CDR2 SNEGSKA (reference sequence). CDR3 DNA: TGCAGTGCACGTCGACAGGGTGGTTCACCCCTCCACTTT. This translates into CSARRQGGSPLHF.

This rearrangement joins TRBV12-3 or TRBV12-4 to TRBJ1-2; 10 bases fit TRBD1. This CDR3 has 22 amino acids. Losses at the gene ends were 1 base for V and 0 bases for J; bases not matched to a gene: 20. The CDR3 DNA follows: TGTGCCAGCAGTTTAGATTTACTGGTGGGGTGGGACAGGGGTCTCCCTAACTATGGCTACACCTTC. It translates to CASSLDLLVGWDRGLPNYGYTF.

The V and J genes are TRBV3-1 and TRBJ2-2, with a weak D call TRBD1 (5 bases). V dropped 2 bases and J dropped 0 bases, with 10 bases sitting between them. Germline V lookup: CDR1 LGHDT, CDR2 YNNKEL (reference sequence). This CDR3 comprises 16 residues. The CDR3 region has the DNA TGTGCCAGCAGCCAAAGACAGCTCACGAACACCGGGGAGCTGTTTTTT. Protein product: CASSQRQLTNTGELFF.

This sequence joins TRBV12-3 or TRBV12-4 and TRBJ1-1, with D tentatively TRBD1 (5 bases). This CDR3 is built from 15 residues. Trimming took off 3 bases at V and 2 bases at J, with 13 bases between the two ends. The CDR3 region has the DNA TGTGCCAGCAGTTTCCGGGCAGGGAAAAACACTGAAGCTTTCTTT. Translating gives CASSFRAGKNTEAFF.

V and J are TRBV12-3 or TRBV12-4 and TRBJ1-1, with TRBD1 as a possible D gene (5 bases). Trimming pared 4 bases from V and 7 bases from J, leaving 13 bases between. There are 13 residues in the CDR3. CDR3 bases: TGTGCCAGCAGTTCTAACAGGCGAGGTGAAGCTTTCTTT. It translates to CASSSNRRGEAFF.

In the case of this clonotype: Germline and junction disagree at one end, which may indicate a read error. V gene TRBV6-1 combines with J gene TRBJ1-2; maybe TRBD1 (5 bases). This CDR3 is 13 amino acids long. CDR1 is MNHNS, CDR2 SASEGT, per germline. The CDR3 protein is CASSEIRTGFRPF. The CDR3 DNA follows: TGTGCCAGCAGTGAGATACGAACAGGATTTCGACCCTTC.

The J gene is TRBJ1-1, the V gene TRBV20-1, with D uncertain. CDR1 and CDR2 from the germline V gene are DFQATT and SNEGSKA (reference sequence). The V end lost 6 bases, the J end lost 0 bases, and 14 bases lay between the germline ends. The CDR3 consists of 14 residues. The CDR3 sequence is CSASQGWVNTEAFF. The CDR3 DNA reads TGCAGTGCCTCTCAAGGGTGGGTGAACACTGAAGCTTTCTTT.

This clonotype was detected many times. The genes are TRBV12-3 or TRBV12-4 and TRBJ1-1; D is undetermined. The CDR3 is 13 amino acids. V lost 2 bases and J lost 4, with 8 bases in between. CDR3 sequence: CASSLSDFTEAFF. The DNA of the CDR3 is TGTGCCAGCAGTTTATCGGACTTCACTGAAGCTTTCTTT.

The V gene is TRBV28, the J gene TRBJ1-2, with no clear D. Germline-derived CDR1 and CDR2 are MDHEN and SYDVKM. There are 11 residues in the CDR3. Trimming pared 4 bases from V and 3 bases from J, leaving 3 bases between. Written as DNA, the CDR3 is TGTGCCAGCAGTTCCCACTATGGCTACACCTTC. This gives the protein CASSSHYGYTF.

The J gene is TRBJ1-3, the V gene TRBV10-3; D uncertain. The germline V gene encodes CDR1 ENHRY and CDR2 SYGVKD. The V and J ends lost 6 bases and 7 bases respectively, with 7 bases between them. This CDR3 is 11 amino acids long. CDR3 DNA: TGTGCCATCAGGCGAGAGAACACCATATATTTT. Its translation is CAIRRENTIYF.

This rearrangement joins TRBV3-1 to TRBJ1-1; D possibly corresponds to TRBD1 (6 bases). The V gene's germline CDR1 is LGHDT and CDR2 YNNKEL (reference sequence). V was pared by 3 bases and J by 5 bases, with 10 bases between. The CDR3 extends over 13 amino acids. The CDR3 DNA reads as TGTGCCAGCAGCCAGGGACAACGGACTGAAGCTTTCTTT. Protein sequence: CASSQGQRTEAFF.

This clonotype has at least ten counts. The J gene is TRBJ1-1, the V gene TRBV27; a weak D match, TRBD1 (5 bases). Germline CDR1 is MNHEY and CDR2 is SMNVEV (reference sequence). The V end lost 5 bases, the J end lost 7 bases, and 17 bases lay between the germline ends. CDR3 length equals 14 residues. CDR3 residues: CASSPSWGVNEAFF. The CDR3 coding sequence is TGTGCCAGCAGTCCCTCATGGGGGGTGAATGAAGCTTTCTTT.

The table lists this clonotype with a few counts. The gene calls are TRBV20-1 and TRBJ1-2; D is ambiguous. Germline CDR1 DFQATT, CDR2 SNEGSKA (reference sequence). There are 14 residues in the CDR3. The V and J ends lost 6 bases and 3 bases respectively, with 17 bases between them. The chain's CDR3 is CSALGSASYYGYTF. Written as DNA, the CDR3 is TGCAGTGCCCTAGGGTCTGCCAGCTACTATGGCTACACCTTC.

V usage is TRBV3-1 and J usage is TRBJ1-2; D is undetermined. This CDR3 is built from 14 residues. V lost 6 bases, J lost 8 bases, and 19 bases lay in between. CDR1 is LGHDT, CDR2 YNNKEL, per germline (reference sequence). The chain's CDR3 is CASRSDKIASGYTF. The DNA of the CDR3 is TGTGCCAGCAGATCCGATAAAATAGCGTCCGGCTACACCTTC. Looking up the rest from reference TRBV3-1 and TRBJ1-2 gives the full variable domain: DTAVSQTPKYLVTQMGNDKSIKCEQNLGHDTMYWYKQDSKKFLKIMFSYNNKELIINETVPNRFSPKSPDKAHLNLHINSLELGDSAVYFCASRSDKIASGYTFGSGTRLTVV.

V usage is TRBV4-3 and J usage is TRBJ2-1; 9 positions match TRBD1. V gave up 0 bases and J gave up 5 bases; unmatched junction bases: 5. The CDR3 length is 16 residues. Germline assignment: CDR1 LGHNA and CDR2 YSLEER. Here the CDR3 reads CASSQDPGTGNNEQFF. The CDR3 DNA is TGCGCCAGCAGCCAAGATCCTGGGACAGGGAACAATGAGCAGTTCTTC.

Here the CDR3 DNA reads TGTGCCAGCAGCCGCCTGCAGGGTTCGGCCCTCCACTTT. It yields the protein CASSRLQGSALHF. This chain uses TRBV6-5 with TRBJ1-6, with D possibly being TRBD1 (5 bases). The V and J ends lost 6 bases and 14 bases respectively, with 17 bases between them. The CDR3 runs to 13 residues. CDR1 MNHEY and CDR2 SVGAGI come from the germline V gene.